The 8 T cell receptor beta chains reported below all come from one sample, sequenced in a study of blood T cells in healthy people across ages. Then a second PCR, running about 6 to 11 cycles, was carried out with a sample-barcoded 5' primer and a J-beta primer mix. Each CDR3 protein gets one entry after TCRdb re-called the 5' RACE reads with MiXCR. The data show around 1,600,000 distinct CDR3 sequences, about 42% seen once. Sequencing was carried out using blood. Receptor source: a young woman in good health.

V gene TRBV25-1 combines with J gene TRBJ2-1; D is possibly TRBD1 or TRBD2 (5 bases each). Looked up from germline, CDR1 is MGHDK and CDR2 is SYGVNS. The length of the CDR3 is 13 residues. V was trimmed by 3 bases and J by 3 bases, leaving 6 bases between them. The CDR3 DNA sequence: TGTGCCAGCAGTGAGGGGGTCTACAATGAGCAGTTCTTC. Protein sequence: CASSEGVYNEQFF.

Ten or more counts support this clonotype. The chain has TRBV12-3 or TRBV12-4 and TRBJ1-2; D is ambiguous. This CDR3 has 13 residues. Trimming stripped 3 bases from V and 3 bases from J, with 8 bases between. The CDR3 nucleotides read TGTGCCAGCAGTTTCTCGGCCGACTATGGCTACACCTTC. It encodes CASSFSADYGYTF.

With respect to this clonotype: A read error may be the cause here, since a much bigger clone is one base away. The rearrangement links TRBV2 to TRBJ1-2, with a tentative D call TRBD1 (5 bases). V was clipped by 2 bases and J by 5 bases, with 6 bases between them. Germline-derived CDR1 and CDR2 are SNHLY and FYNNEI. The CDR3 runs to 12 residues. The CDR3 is CASSEYRYGYTF. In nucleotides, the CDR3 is TGTGCCAGCAGTGAATACAGGTATGGCTACACCTTC. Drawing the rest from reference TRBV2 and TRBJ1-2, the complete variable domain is EPEVTQTPSHQVTQMGQEVILRCVPISNHLYFYWYRQILGQKVEFLVSFYNNEISEKSEIFDDQFSVERPDGSNFTLKIRSTKLEDSAMYFCASSEYRYGYTFGSGTRLTVV.

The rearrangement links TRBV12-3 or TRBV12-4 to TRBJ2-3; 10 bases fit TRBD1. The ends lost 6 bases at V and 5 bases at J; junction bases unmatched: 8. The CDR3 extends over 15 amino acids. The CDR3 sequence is CASSQGQGGVDTQYF. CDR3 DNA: TGTGCCAGCAGCCAAGGACAGGGGGGAGTAGATACGCAGTATTTT.

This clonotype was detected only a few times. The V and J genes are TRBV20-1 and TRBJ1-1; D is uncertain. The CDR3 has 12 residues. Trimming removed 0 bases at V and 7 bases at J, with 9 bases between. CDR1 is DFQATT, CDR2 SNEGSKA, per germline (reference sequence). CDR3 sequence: CSARDSDGEAFF. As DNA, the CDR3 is TGCAGTGCTAGAGATTCGGATGGTGAAGCTTTCTTT.

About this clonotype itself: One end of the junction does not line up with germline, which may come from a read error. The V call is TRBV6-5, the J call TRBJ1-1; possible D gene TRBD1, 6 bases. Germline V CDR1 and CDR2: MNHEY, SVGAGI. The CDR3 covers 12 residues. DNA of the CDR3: TGTGCCAGCAGTCGTGACTCAGGGGAAGGTTTCTTT. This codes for CASSRDSGEGFF.

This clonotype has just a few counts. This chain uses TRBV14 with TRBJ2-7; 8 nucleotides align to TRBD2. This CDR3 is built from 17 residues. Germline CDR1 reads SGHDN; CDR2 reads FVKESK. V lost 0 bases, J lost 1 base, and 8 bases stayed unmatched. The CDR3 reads CASSQDTLLADSYEQYF. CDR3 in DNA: TGTGCCAGCAGCCAAGATACGCTACTAGCGGATTCCTACGAGCAGTACTTC. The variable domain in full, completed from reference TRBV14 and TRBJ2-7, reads EAGVTQFPSHSVIEKGQTVTLRCDPISGHDNLYWYRRVMGKEIKFLLHFVKESKQDESGMPNNRFLAERTGGTYSTLKVQPAELEDSGVYFCASSQDTLLADSYEQYFGPGTRLTVT.

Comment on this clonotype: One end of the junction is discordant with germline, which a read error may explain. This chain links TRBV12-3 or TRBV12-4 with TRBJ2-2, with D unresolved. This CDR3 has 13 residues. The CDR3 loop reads CASSIYGPWELFF. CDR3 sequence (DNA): TGTGCCAGCAGCATATACGGTCCCTGGGAACTGTTTTTT.